A single sample gave rise to the 4 T cell receptor beta chains below, sequenced in a study of blood T cell repertoires in COVID-19. Generated by immunoSEQ multiplex PCR, the TCRdb table keeps only in-frame clones and is missing some. This sample carries under 75,000 clones, approximately 84% of them seen once, and the ten largest clones take 15% to 20%. The sample was peripheral blood. The receptors were sampled from a man between 60 and 70 years old with COVID-19, enrolled during active disease.

The J gene is TRBJ2-7, the V gene TRBV4-1, with 8 bases lining up with TRBD2. V was pared by 7 bases and J by 3 bases, with 23 bases of the junction left unmatched. The CDR3 is made up of 19 amino acids. Germline CDR1 is MGHRA and CDR2 is YSYEKL. Here the CDR3 DNA reads TGCGCCAGCAACCGAGCACCACCTGGGGGAGCGGGAGACAACTACGAGCAGTACTTC. This sequence encodes CASNRAPPGGAGDNYEQYF.

The chain has TRBV2 and TRBJ2-1; 13 nucleotides line up with TRBD2. Trimming cost V 5 bases and J 6 bases; bases outside gene matches: 4. Germline CDR1 is SNHLY and CDR2 is FYNNEI. This CDR3 has 15 residues. CDR3 sequence: CASSWTSGGPNEQFF. In DNA form, the CDR3 reads TGTGCCAGCAGTTGGACTAGCGGGGGCCCCAATGAGCAGTTCTTC.

V gene TRBV24-1 combines with J gene TRBJ2-5, with 7 bases identical to TRBD2. The CDR3 is 17 amino acids. Trimming removed 2 bases from V and 5 bases from J; junction bases left unmatched: 13. The germline gives CDR1 KGHDR, CDR2 SFDVKD. DNA for the CDR3: TGTGCCACCAGTGATTCGTCACTGGGCCTGGGGGGGGAGACCCAGTACTTC. Translating gives CATSDSSLGLGGETQYF.

The V and J genes are TRBV10-2 and TRBJ2-2; 9 bases fit TRBD2. Germline assignment: CDR1 WSHSY and CDR2 SAAADI. The J segment lost 1 base and the V segment lost 2 bases, leaving 2 bases of the junction unmatched. CDR3 length: 16 amino acids. CDR3 nucleotides: TGCGCCAGCAGTGAGAGTAGCGGGAGGAACACCGGGGAGCTGTTTTTT. It translates to CASSESSGRNTGELFF.